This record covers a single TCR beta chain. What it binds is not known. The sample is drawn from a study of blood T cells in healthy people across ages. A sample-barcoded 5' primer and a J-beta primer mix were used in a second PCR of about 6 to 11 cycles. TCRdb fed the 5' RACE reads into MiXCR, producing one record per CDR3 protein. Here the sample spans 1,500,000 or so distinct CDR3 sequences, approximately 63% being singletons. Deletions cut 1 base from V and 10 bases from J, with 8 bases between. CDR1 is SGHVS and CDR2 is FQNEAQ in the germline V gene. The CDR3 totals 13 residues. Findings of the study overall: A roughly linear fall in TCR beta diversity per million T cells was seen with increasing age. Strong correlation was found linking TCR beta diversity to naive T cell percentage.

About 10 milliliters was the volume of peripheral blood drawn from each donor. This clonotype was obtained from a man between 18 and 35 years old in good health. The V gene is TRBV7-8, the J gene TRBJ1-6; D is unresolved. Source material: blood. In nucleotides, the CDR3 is TGTGCCAGCAGCTTAGATATGGGGTCACCCCTCCACTTT. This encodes CASSLDMGSPLHF.